Here is one T cell receptor beta chain with its context. Its antigen is currently unknown. The germline gives CDR1 SQVTM, CDR2 ANQGSEA. This CDR3 has 12 residues. V dropped 6 bases and J dropped 10; count of bases not matched to a gene: 6. TCRdb's copy holds only in-frame clones and misses some; the assay was immunoSEQ multiplex PCR. Counted here are fewer than 400,000 clones, around 74% occurring once; the ten biggest clones make up 9% to 12%. These data come from a study of shared clonotypes between healthy human individuals. Study-level background: CD4 naive and memory got three plates each, CD8 naive two, CD8 memory one.

Study-level findings and limits: An effect of sequencing depth on clonotype sharing among donors was expected.

J is TRBJ1-3 and V is TRBV29-1; 10 bases agree with TRBD1. Source material: memory CD4+ T cells sorted from blood. Subset described: CD45RA-negative fraction. This clonotype was sampled from a man aged 25 to 45 in good health. For the CDR3, the DNA is TGCAGCGTCCGGACAGGGGGGGAAACCATATATTTT. Protein product: CSVRTGGETIYF.